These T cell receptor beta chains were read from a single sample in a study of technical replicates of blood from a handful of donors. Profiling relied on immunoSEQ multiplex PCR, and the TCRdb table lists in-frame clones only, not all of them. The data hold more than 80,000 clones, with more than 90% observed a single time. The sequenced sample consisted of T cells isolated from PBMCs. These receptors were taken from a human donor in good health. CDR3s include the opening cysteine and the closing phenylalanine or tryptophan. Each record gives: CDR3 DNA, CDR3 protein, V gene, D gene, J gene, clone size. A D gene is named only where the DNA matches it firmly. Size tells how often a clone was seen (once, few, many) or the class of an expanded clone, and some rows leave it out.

CDR3nt: TGTGCCAGCAGTTTATTTGCTATGGGTGTGATAGCGGGGGGGGCTTACAATGAGCAGTTCTTC
CDR3aa: CASSLFAMGVIAGGAYNEQFF
v_gene: TRBV27
d_gene: TRBD2
j_gene: TRBJ2-1
abundance: -

CDR3nt: TGTGCCAGCAGCCCTCCGAGCGGGAGGCTTACCGGGGAGCTGTTTTTT
CDR3aa: CASSPPSGRLTGELFF
v_gene: TRBV5-8
d_gene: TRBD2
j_gene: TRBJ2-2
abundance: -

CDR3nt: TGTGCCAGCAGTTTTAGACGAACAGGGCTTTTGATAAAATCGAACACCGGGGAGCTGTTTTTT
CDR3aa: CASSFRRTGLLIKSNTGELFF
v_gene: TRBV27
d_gene: -
j_gene: TRBJ2-2
abundance: -

CDR3nt: TGTGCCAGCAGTTACAGGACTAGCGCACAAGAGACCCAGTACTTC
CDR3aa: CASSYRTSAQETQYF
v_gene: TRBV6-5
d_gene: TRBD2
j_gene: TRBJ2-5
abundance: -

CDR3nt: TGTGCCAGCAGCTGGGTACTAGCGGGAGACAATGAGCAGTTCTTC
CDR3aa: CASSWVLAGDNEQFF
v_gene: TRBV11-2
d_gene: TRBD2
j_gene: TRBJ2-1
abundance: -

CDR3nt: TGTGCCAGCAGTGAAACAGGGGGCCGCCAGGGCCAGCCCCAGCATTTT
CDR3aa: CASSETGGRQGQPQHF
v_gene: TRBV28
d_gene: TRBD1
j_gene: TRBJ1-5
abundance: few

CDR3nt: TGTGCCAGCAGCTTGGATTACGTGCTATTGGGCAGTCCCTCCTCTTATGGCTACACCTTC
CDR3aa: CASSLDYVLLGSPSSYGYTF
v_gene: TRBV5-4
d_gene: -
j_gene: TRBJ1-2
abundance: -

CDR3nt: TGTGCCAGCAGCTTGAGACAGGGCAACTATGGCTACACCTTC
CDR3aa: CASSLRQGNYGYTF
v_gene: TRBV5-6
d_gene: TRBD1
j_gene: TRBJ1-2
abundance: once

CDR3nt: TGTGCCTGGAGTGTAGTAAACAACTACGAGCAGTACTTC
CDR3aa: CAWSVVNNYEQYF
v_gene: TRBV30
d_gene: -
j_gene: TRBJ2-7
abundance: -

CDR3nt: TGTGCCAGCACCCCACAGGGTCTGAACACTGAAGCTTTCTTT
CDR3aa: CASTPQGLNTEAFF
v_gene: TRBV6-5
d_gene: -
j_gene: TRBJ1-1
abundance: -

CDR3nt: TGCGCCAGCAGCTTGTACTTTATCAACACTGAAGCTTTCTTT
CDR3aa: CASSLYFINTEAFF
v_gene: TRBV5-1
d_gene: -
j_gene: TRBJ1-1
abundance: -

CDR3nt: TGTGCCAGCAGTGAACCCGGGCAGCCCCAGCATTTT
CDR3aa: CASSEPGQPQHF
v_gene: TRBV6-1
d_gene: -
j_gene: TRBJ1-5
abundance: -

CDR3nt: TGTGCCAGCAGTTCCGGCGGGGGCCAGCATTTT
CDR3aa: CASSSGGGQHF
v_gene: TRBV6-1
d_gene: -
j_gene: TRBJ1-5
abundance: -

CDR3nt: TGTGCCAGCAGCTCGGACAGGGGGCAAGCCCTCCACTTT
CDR3aa: CASSSDRGQALHF
v_gene: TRBV5-4
d_gene: TRBD1
j_gene: TRBJ1-6
abundance: -

CDR3nt: TGTGCCAGCAGTTACTCGACAGCTAACTATGGCTACACCTTC
CDR3aa: CASSYSTANYGYTF
v_gene: TRBV6-5
d_gene: -
j_gene: TRBJ1-2
abundance: -

CDR3nt: TGTGCCAGCCGAATCGGGACAGGGGGCACTGAAGCTTTCTTT
CDR3aa: CASRIGTGGTEAFF
v_gene: TRBV2
d_gene: TRBD1
j_gene: TRBJ1-1
abundance: -

CDR3nt: TGCGCCAGCAGCCCTAGCCAAGAGACCCAGTACTTC
CDR3aa: CASSPSQETQYF
v_gene: TRBV5-1
d_gene: -
j_gene: TRBJ2-5
abundance: -

CDR3nt: TGTGCCAGCAGCTTGGGACTAGCGGGCAGAGGCTATGGCACCGGGGAGCTGTTTTTT
CDR3aa: CASSLGLAGRGYGTGELFF
v_gene: TRBV7-2
d_gene: TRBD2
j_gene: TRBJ2-2
abundance: -

CDR3nt: TGTGCCAGCTCACCTGAGGCAAGCCCTGAGCAGTTCTTC
CDR3aa: CASSPEASPEQFF
v_gene: TRBV18
d_gene: -
j_gene: TRBJ2-1
abundance: -

CDR3nt: TGTGCCAGTAGTATTCCATCGGGGAAAGCTTTCTTT
CDR3aa: CASSIPSGKAFF
v_gene: TRBV19
d_gene: -
j_gene: TRBJ1-1
abundance: once

CDR3nt: TGTGCCAGCAGCTTACGGTTGGGAGCTAACTATGGCTACACCTTC
CDR3aa: CASSLRLGANYGYTF
v_gene: TRBV13
d_gene: -
j_gene: TRBJ1-2
abundance: -

CDR3nt: TGTGCCAGCAGCGTAGGTTCTAGCGGGAGGGCGACCACCGGGGAGCTGTTTTTT
CDR3aa: CASSVGSSGRATTGELFF
v_gene: TRBV9
d_gene: TRBD2
j_gene: TRBJ2-2
abundance: -

CDR3nt: TGTGCCAGTAGTATCGGCGGGGGGATCTACGAGCAGTACTTC
CDR3aa: CASSIGGGIYEQYF
v_gene: TRBV19
d_gene: TRBD2
j_gene: TRBJ2-7
abundance: -

CDR3nt: TGTGCCTGGAGTCTCCCTTACAACGAGCAGTACTTC
CDR3aa: CAWSLPYNEQYF
v_gene: TRBV30
d_gene: -
j_gene: TRBJ2-7
abundance: -

CDR3nt: TGTGCCAGCAGCTTCGGGGGGAATAATGAAAAACTGTTTTTT
CDR3aa: CASSFGGNNEKLFF
v_gene: TRBV7-6
d_gene: -
j_gene: TRBJ1-4
abundance: few

CDR3nt: TGCGCCAGCAGCGAACCGGGGCGGGGGAGCTATGGCTACACCTTC
CDR3aa: CASSEPGRGSYGYTF
v_gene: TRBV5-1
d_gene: -
j_gene: TRBJ1-2
abundance: -

CDR3nt: TGTGCCAGCAGTGTGGGTAGCGGGACGACACAAGAGCAGTTCTTC
CDR3aa: CASSVGSGTTQEQFF
v_gene: TRBV6-1
d_gene: TRBD2
j_gene: TRBJ2-1
abundance: -

CDR3nt: TGTGCCAGCAGTGAAGTGCTAGCGGGAGCCGAGCAGTACTTC
CDR3aa: CASSEVLAGAEQYF
v_gene: TRBV6-1
d_gene: TRBD2
j_gene: TRBJ2-7
abundance: -

CDR3nt: TGTGCCAGCAGCGTAGGGCCCCCAGGGGGCTTAACTTCCGGAAACACCATATATTTT
CDR3aa: CASSVGPPGGLTSGNTIYF
v_gene: TRBV9
d_gene: TRBD1
j_gene: TRBJ1-3
abundance: -

CDR3nt: TGTGCCAGGGGGGGGACGGAGAACACCGGGGAGCTGTTTTTT
CDR3aa: CARGGTENTGELFF
v_gene: TRBV7-9
d_gene: TRBD2
j_gene: TRBJ2-2
abundance: -

CDR3nt: TGTGCCAGCGGACCGACAGGGTGGGGCACTGAAGCTTTCTTT
CDR3aa: CASGPTGWGTEAFF
v_gene: TRBV6-1
d_gene: TRBD1
j_gene: TRBJ1-1
abundance: -

CDR3nt: TGTGCCTGGAGTGGTGACAGTGACAATCAGCCCCAGCATTTT
CDR3aa: CAWSGDSDNQPQHF
v_gene: TRBV30
d_gene: -
j_gene: TRBJ1-5
abundance: -

CDR3nt: TGTGCCACCAGCGTTAGCGGGAGTGGAAACGAGCAGTACTTC
CDR3aa: CATSVSGSGNEQYF
v_gene: TRBV15
d_gene: TRBD2
j_gene: TRBJ2-7
abundance: -

CDR3nt: TGTGCCATCTCGGGTAGGACAGGGGGAGGCGACTATGGCTACACCTTC
CDR3aa: CAISGRTGGGDYGYTF
v_gene: TRBV10-3
d_gene: TRBD1
j_gene: TRBJ1-2
abundance: -

CDR3nt: TGTGCCAGCAGACCAGCGAGCTCCTACGAGCAGTACTTC
CDR3aa: CASRPASSYEQYF
v_gene: TRBV7-9
d_gene: -
j_gene: TRBJ2-7
abundance: once

CDR3nt: TGTGCCAGCAGCCTTTCGGGGACAGGCTACGAGCAGTACTTC
CDR3aa: CASSLSGTGYEQYF
v_gene: TRBV28
d_gene: TRBD1
j_gene: TRBJ2-7
abundance: -

CDR3nt: TGTGCCAGTAGTCTTCGTCTCGCGGGTTCGTTAAGGGCTTTCTTT
CDR3aa: CASSLRLAGSLRAFF
v_gene: TRBV19
d_gene: -
j_gene: TRBJ1-1
abundance: -

CDR3nt: TGCGCCAGCAGCTTGGCTCGGGGTAGGCGTTCACCCCTCCACTTT
CDR3aa: CASSLARGRRSPLHF
v_gene: TRBV5-1
d_gene: -
j_gene: TRBJ1-6
abundance: -

CDR3nt: TGCAGTGCCTCCTCGGTGGAAAAACTGTTTTTT
CDR3aa: CSASSVEKLFF
v_gene: TRBV20-1
d_gene: -
j_gene: TRBJ1-4
abundance: -

CDR3nt: TGCGCCAGCAGCCAAGATGGGGGACAGGCTACTTTAGGCAATCAGCCCCAGCATTTT
CDR3aa: CASSQDGGQATLGNQPQHF
v_gene: TRBV4-1
d_gene: TRBD1
j_gene: TRBJ1-5
abundance: -

CDR3nt: TGTGCCAGTAGTATCTTAAGGGGGAGGGGATACACCGGGGAGCTGTTTTTT
CDR3aa: CASSILRGRGYTGELFF
v_gene: TRBV19
d_gene: -
j_gene: TRBJ2-2
abundance: -

CDR3nt: TGTGCCTTGCCGGGACAGGGAAAAGAAAAACTGTTTTTT
CDR3aa: CALPGQGKEKLFF
v_gene: TRBV30
d_gene: TRBD1
j_gene: TRBJ1-4
abundance: -

CDR3nt: TGCGCCAGCAGGTTGGACAGACGGCAGTTCTTC
CDR3aa: CASRLDRRQFF
v_gene: TRBV5-1
d_gene: -
j_gene: TRBJ2-1
abundance: -

CDR3nt: TGTGCCAGCAGCTTGATCTTAGCGTCCACCGGGGAGCTGTTTTTT
CDR3aa: CASSLILASTGELFF
v_gene: TRBV11-1
d_gene: -
j_gene: TRBJ2-2
abundance: -

CDR3nt: TGTGCCAGTACCCCCCTGGCGGATAATGTCATGGGCTACACCTTC
CDR3aa: CASTPLADNVMGYTF
v_gene: TRBV19
d_gene: -
j_gene: TRBJ1-2
abundance: -

CDR3nt: TGTGCCAGCAGCGTAGAGACAGGGAACTATGGCTACACCTTC
CDR3aa: CASSVETGNYGYTF
v_gene: TRBV9
d_gene: TRBD1
j_gene: TRBJ1-2
abundance: once

CDR3nt: TGTGCCAGCAGCCGGGCCGGGACAGCAAACTATGGCTACACCTTC
CDR3aa: CASSRAGTANYGYTF
v_gene: TRBV4-2
d_gene: TRBD1
j_gene: TRBJ1-2
abundance: -